This T cell receptor (beta chain) was recovered during a study of blood T cell repertoires in COVID-19. About the research overall: PBMCs, B-cell-depleted T cells, or T cells were the source of the cDNA or gDNA that made up the material.

This clone was seen once. CDR1 is MNHNS and CDR2 is SASEGT in the germline V gene. Trimming cost V 5 bases and J 8 bases; bases outside gene matches: 14. There are 15 residues in the CDR3. Original analysis: Reference gene primer amplification in the assay estimated nucleated cell counts. Clones were sequenced by immunoSEQ multiplex PCR, and TCRdb holds only the in-frame ones, with some missing. V and J calls and clone size are copied from that table; D and trimming were computed from the DNA. The table has 90,000 or so clones, around 72% seen once; the top ten hold 13% to 15%. The specimen sequenced was peripheral blood. The TCR originated in a woman older than 75 with acute or convalescent COVID-19. This chain uses TRBV6-1 with TRBJ1-1; 7 bases map to TRBD1. The CDR3 DNA is TGTGCCAGCAGTCCTCACGGAGGAGGGGGCGCGGAAGCTTTCTTT. As protein: CASSPHGGGGAEAFF.